This entry features one T cell receptor (beta chain) sequence. The junction departs from the called germline gene at one end, perhaps through a read error. These data originate in a study of blood T cell repertoires in COVID-19. At the level of the study: Samples came from the United States, Italy and Spain, spanning acute and convalescent COVID-19. Sample material is recorded as cDNA or gDNA derived from T cells, B-cell-depleted T cells, or PBMCs.

CDR1 SGDLS and CDR2 YYNGEE come from the germline V gene. The CDR3 is made up of 15 amino acids. Original processing methods: Amplification of reference gene primers was used by the study to estimate nucleated cell counts. Sequencing was performed with immunoSEQ multiplex PCR; in TCRdb, only in-frame clones are kept and a portion is missing. That table furnishes V, J and clone size, whereas the DNA furnished D and trimming. The sample lists some 200,000 clones, almost 85% occurring once. The sequence was obtained from a woman in her forties or fifties with active or convalescent COVID-19. This chain links TRBV9 with TRBJ1-4, with 8 bases aligning to TRBD1. The sample was peripheral blood. The CDR3 loop reads CASTVGTGDNEKLFF. The CDR3 bases are TGTGCCAGCACCGTAGGGACAGGAGATAATGAAAAACTGTTTTTT.